The 12 T cell receptor beta chains reported below all come from one sample, sequenced in a study of cytomegalovirus exposure and HLA in healthy donors. The PCR ran on 60 Vbeta and 13 Jbeta primers. Produced via immunoSEQ multiplex PCR; TCRdb's table is partial and in-frame only. This repertoire shows roughly 160,000 clones, roughly 80% found once; its top ten account for around 9%. Sequenced input: PBMCs. These receptors all stem from a male donor in good health and CMV-seropositive.

The chain combines TRBV28 with TRBJ1-5; 8 bases match TRBD1. The germline V gene has CDR1 MDHEN and CDR2 SYDVKM. The ends lost 5 bases at V and 9 bases at J; junction bases unmatched: 6. The CDR3 sequence is 13 residues long. CDR3 loop: CASSPRGRRPQHF. CDR3 DNA sequence: TGTGCCAGCAGTCCCAGGGGGCGCAGGCCCCAGCATTTT.

Only one count was recorded for this clone. This rearrangement joins TRBV9 to TRBJ2-3; possible D gene TRBD1, 5 bases. The CDR3 runs 16 residues. V lost 0 bases, J lost 2 bases, and 13 bases lay in between. Germline V gene lookup returns CDR1 SGDLS and CDR2 YYNGEE. CDR3 bases: TGTGCCAGCAGCGTAGGATCAAGCAGGGACACAGATACGCAGTATTTT. Translated, it gives CASSVGSSRDTDTQYF.

The chain is built from TRBV27 and TRBJ1-1; 7 bases are a match to TRBD1. Germline CDR1 reads MNHEY; CDR2 reads SMNVEV (reference sequence). This CDR3 has 15 residues. The V gene end was trimmed by 3 bases and the J gene end by 0 bases; junction bases not matched to a gene: 4. The CDR3 DNA is TGTGCCAGCAGTTTTGACAGGGTCATGAACACTGAAGCTTTCTTT. Its translation is CASSFDRVMNTEAFF.

The chain joins TRBV6-4 to TRBJ2-3, with TRBD2 matching 8 bases. Germline loops: CDR1 MRHNA, CDR2 SNTAGT. V lost 6 bases, J lost 1 base, and 3 bases stayed unmatched. This CDR3 is built from 14 residues. The CDR3 here is CASRQLAGTDTQYF. The DNA for the CDR3 is TGTGCCAGCAGGCAACTAGCGGGCACAGATACGCAGTATTTT.

This clone was observed a few times. The chain carries TRBV10-3 and TRBJ2-7, with TRBD2 matching over 13 bases. The CDR3 has 15 amino acids. CDR1 ENHRY and CDR2 SYGVKD come from the germline V gene. V shed 7 bases, J shed 2 bases, and the junction held 5 bases outside the gene matches. This CDR3 reads CAITPGTSGTYEQYF. CDR3 nucleotides: TGTGCCATCACCCCCGGGACTAGCGGGACCTACGAGCAGTACTTC.

The chain couples TRBV6-5 to TRBJ2-3; a weak D match, TRBD1 (5 bases). Per the germline V gene, CDR1 is MNHEY and CDR2 is SVGAGI. CDR3 size: 16 residues. V was trimmed by 2 bases and J by 1 base, leaving 13 bases between them. The CDR3 nucleotides are TGTGCCAGCAGTTACGAAGGGGCGACGGGCACAGATACGCAGTATTTT. Amino acid sequence: CASSYEGATGTDTQYF.

The chain links TRBV7-9 to TRBJ1-6, with D possibly TRBD1 on 6 matching bases. V lost 5 bases and J 9 bases, leaving 14 bases between the germline ends. The length of the CDR3 is 14 residues. Germline CDR1 and CDR2: SEHNR and FQNEAQ (reference sequence). The CDR3 sequence: CASSPGGYGSPLHF. DNA for the CDR3: TGTGCCAGCAGCCCGGGGGGCTACGGTTCACCCCTCCACTTT.

The CDR3, as DNA: TGTGCTAGTGGTCCCAATCCCCTTCGGGGTTTGGTAGTGAAAAACACTGAAGCTTTCTTT. Translating it yields CASGPNPLRGLVVKNTEAFF. J is TRBJ1-1 and V is TRBV12-5, with D hard to call. Trimming took 5 bases from V and 2 from J, leaving 30 bases between them. This CDR3 spans 20 amino acids. Germline loops: CDR1 LGHNT, CDR2 FRNRAP.

Here the CDR3 reads CATTSLDREDEQYF. In nucleotides, the CDR3 is TGTGCCACTACATCGTTGGACAGGGAGGACGAGCAGTACTTC. V and J are TRBV10-3 and TRBJ2-7, with TRBD1 matching over 8 bases. The CDR3 loop spans 14 amino acids. From germline, CDR1 is ENHRY and CDR2 SYGVKD. V shed 10 bases, J shed 5 bases, and the junction held 13 bases outside the gene matches.

This rearrangement joins TRBV4-3 to TRBJ1-6; D perhaps matches TRBD1 (5 bases). The V end lost 0 bases, the J end lost 5 bases, and 17 bases lay between the germline ends. The CDR3 extends over 18 amino acids. Germline CDR1 is LGHNA and CDR2 is YSLEER. CDR3 nucleotide sequence: TGCGCCAGCAGCCAAGATTCCCGGCGGGACGGGAATAATTCACCCCTCCACTTT. Residues: CASSQDSRRDGNNSPLHF.

The chain couples TRBV18 to TRBJ2-1; D might be TRBD1 (6 bases). The CDR3 is made up of 16 amino acids. CDR1 is KGHSH, CDR2 LQKENI, per germline. The V end was cut by 6 bases, the J end by 4 bases, with 19 bases between. CDR3 region: CASSIYGQPYYNEQFF. In nucleotides, the CDR3 is TGTGCCAGCTCCATTTACGGACAGCCTTATTACAATGAGCAGTTCTTC.

The chain is built from TRBV5-1 and TRBJ2-2, with D tentatively TRBD2 (6 bases). Germline loops: CDR1 SGHRS, CDR2 YFSETQ. Trimming took off 2 bases at V and 0 bases at J, with 8 bases between the two ends. The CDR3 loop spans 15 amino acids. The chain's CDR3 is CASSFGSTNTGELFF. Here the CDR3 DNA reads TGCGCCAGCAGCTTCGGGAGTACGAACACCGGGGAGCTGTTTTTT.